This T cell receptor beta chain was identified during a study of T cells in Graves' hyperthyroidism and ophthalmopathy. The wider study: Sampling of peripheral blood happened at initial diagnosis, prior to any treatment. Study results and limitations: Blood also held most thyroid clonotypes expanded beyond 0.001.

PBMCs were collected from an approximately 9.3 ml volume of fresh peripheral blood. In this sample, this clonotype turned up many times. As yet, its antigen is unknown. There were TCR beta CDR3 regions amplified from RNA transcripts. Researchers ran a first-round RT-PCR on the TCR CDR3 using the HTBI primer set. Using its own MiXCR run on the multiplex PCR reads, TCRdb lists one record per CDR3 protein. This sample has about 290,000 distinct CDR3 sequences, with about 15% found just once. This receptor was taken from a man aged 25-40 years with Graves' hyperthyroidism. Input material: blood.

Here the CDR3 DNA reads TGCAGTGCTCGGACTAGCGGGCCCTACGAGCAGTACTTC. Translation: CSARTSGPYEQYF. J is TRBJ2-7 and V is TRBV20-1; 11 positions agree with TRBD2. The CDR3 loop spans 13 amino acids. Losses at the gene ends were 5 bases for V and 2 bases for J; bases not matched to a gene: 2. Germline CDR1 reads DFQATT; CDR2 reads SNEGSKA (reference sequence).